This T cell receptor beta chain was observed in a study of cytotoxic CD8 clonotypes in ibrutinib-treated CLL (dated by TCRdb to the early 2020s). For the wider study: The cohort included around 16 treatment-naive and around 10 relapsed/refractory patients; roughly 17 were IGHV unmutated. Samples at response were collected after a median of about twelve months of treatment, with a range of about 6 to 40 months. Partial responses were observed in 24 patients and complete responses in 2; after a median follow-up of around 68 months, remission was maintained in approximately 15 patients and progression was observed in about twelve. Every remission and progressive disease sample was obtained while ibrutinib was still being received by the patients. An average of around 250,000 productive templates and approximately 90,000 productive rearrangements was obtained per sample. Cryopreserved peripheral blood mononuclear cells were collected at three points: before therapy, at response, and at either sustained remission or disease progression. Of the approximately 87 people in the trial, approximately 24 had longitudinal samples available. Points the paper makes about the study in general: An increase in clonality was observed at ibrutinib response, with clonality remaining stable during sustained remission and falling back toward baseline at progression. Baseline clonality was found to be higher than that of age-matched healthy donors and was strongly correlated with circulating CD8+ T-cell counts. Public clonotypes were rare and either shrank or stayed stable during treatment, and the rise in clonality at ibrutinib response reflected expansion of private clonotypes. Sampling times were not matched between patients in sustained remission and patients whose disease was progressing, and lymph node repertoires were not examined.

The time point label corresponds to: approximately twelve months on ibrutinib. For TCR beta library preparation, roughly 2 micrograms of genomic DNA was extracted from cryopreserved PBMCs. Longitudinal blood samples from CLL patients on ibrutinib monotherapy were analyzed using high-throughput TCR beta sequencing. The patients took part in an open-label, single-center phase 2 trial of ibrutinib monotherapy. Its CDR3 holds 15 amino acids, cysteine through phenylalanine. Here the CDR3 DNA is all that survives: 45 bases in frame from base 1. Cut back by 1 base and 6 bases, the V and J ends lie 14 bases apart. The germline V gene gives CDR1 as SGHTA and CDR2 as FQGTGA. On a MiSeq, deep resolution sequencing aimed for a depth between 1 in 1 million and 1 in 200,000 T cells, with each clonotype covered 10x on average. The immunoSEQ hsTCRB Kit was used to generate the TCR beta libraries. The authors' pipeline ran thus. ImmunoSEQ Data Assistant and ImmunoSEQ Analyzer were used for data analysis, and V, D and J genes were assigned according to IMGT definitions. Clonality, which ranges from 0 to 1, was calculated as one minus the normalized Shannon entropy of productive rearrangement frequencies. Only overrepresented clonotypes making up at least 0.05% of the repertoire of each patient were included in the public clonotype analysis. Around 14 repertoires from age-matched healthy donors, obtained from immuneACCESS, served as clonality controls. Imported from immuneACCESS, the table was reduced by TCRdb to in-frame sequences with V and J called. These copies leave out some clones; in studies compared against another copy, an unresolved V gene accounts for under half, and the cause of the remainder is not known. Clonal size and the V and J genes are those of that table, whereas D and trimming came from the DNA. For this sample the table gives 85,000 or so clones, of which around 75% were detected only once. About 4.8% of the sample lies in the top ten.

For this clone: The specificity of this receptor is unknown. Per-base qualities were not stored, and no clone one base away is much larger.

The specimen was PBMCs, collected after 12 months of ibrutinib treatment. This receptor was obtained from a human donor with chronic lymphocytic leukemia. The sequence joins TRBV7-3 to TRBJ2-3; TRBD2 is a possible D gene, resting on 6 matching bases. The encoded CDR3 is CASSLMDPAGDTQYF. The DNA sequence is given as TGTGCCAGCAGCTTAATGGACCCCGCGGGGGATACGCAGTATTTT.